Listed below are T cell receptor beta chains from one sample, sequenced in a study of T cell responses to AZD1222 COVID-19 vaccine. Measured with immunoSEQ multiplex PCR; TCRdb has only the in-frame clones, and not every one. Of 120,000 to 150,000 clones in the sample, more than 85% are singletons; the top ten hold 3% to 3.5%. This sample comprised peripheral blood, obtained on day 0 of AZD1222 vaccination. The receptors here all came from an adult in good health. The CDR3 runs from the conserved cysteine through the conserved F or W. D genes are given only for firm matches. Size is stated for part of the rows, as once, few or many counts, or as a class when the clone is expanded.

D,J,size,V,DNA,CDR3
.,TRBJ1-2,.,TRBV5-1,TGCGCCAGCAGCAGGACAGCGTTAGCTAACTATGGCTACACCTTC,CASSRTALANYGYTF
.,TRBJ2-7,.,TRBV28,TGTGCCAGCAGTGGCCTGAGGGCTCTCTCCTACGAGCAGTACTTC,CASSGLRALSYEQYF
.,TRBJ2-1,.,TRBV19,TGTGCCAGTAGTATTCGAGCGACTCTGGTAGAGCAGTTCTTC,CASSIRATLVEQFF
.,TRBJ1-4,.,TRBV4-3,TGCGCCAGCAGCCAAGTAGCAACTAATGAAAAACTGTTTTTT,CASSQVATNEKLFF
.,TRBJ1-1,.,TRBV23-1,TGCGCCAGCGGAAACCAGGAGAACACTGAAGCTTTCTTT,CASGNQENTEAFF
.,TRBJ2-5,.,TRBV13,TGTGCCAGCAGCTTTAGCGAGGAGACCCAGTACTTC,CASSFSEETQYF
.,TRBJ1-1,.,TRBV5-1,TGCGCCAGCAGCTTCGGCGGGAGGAACACTGAAGCTTTCTTT,CASSFGGRNTEAFF
.,TRBJ2-6,.,TRBV7-2,TGTGCCAGCAGCTTCGACTCTGGGGCCAACGTCCTGACTTTC,CASSFDSGANVLTF
.,TRBJ1-1,.,TRBV28,TGTGCCAGCAGTACCCGATCGGGGGGGAAGACTGAAGCTTTCTTT,CASSTRSGGKTEAFF
TRBD2,TRBJ2-1,.,TRBV4-3,TGCGCCAGCAGCCAAGAGGAACTAGCGGTATACAATGAGCAGTTCTTC,CASSQEELAVYNEQFF
.,TRBJ1-1,.,TRBV5-6,TGTGCCAGCACCCAGGGGCAGTGGAACACTGAAGCTTTCTTT,CASTQGQWNTEAFF
.,TRBJ2-2,.,TRBV7-7,TGTGCCAGCAGCGTGGGACCAGCGAACACCGGGGAGCTGTTTTTT,CASSVGPANTGELFF
TRBD2,TRBJ2-1,.,TRBV5-6,TGTGCCAGCAGCAGGGGACTAGCGGGAGGGCCTTCCAATGAGCAGTTCTTC,CASSRGLAGGPSNEQFF
.,TRBJ1-2,.,TRBV4-2,TGTGCCAGCAGCCAAGAAATAGGGGTTAACTATGGCTACACCTTC,CASSQEIGVNYGYTF
TRBD2,TRBJ2-3,.,TRBV19,TGTGCCAGTAGCGGACTAGCAGATACGCAGTATTTT,CASSGLADTQYF
.,TRBJ2-2,.,TRBV15,TGTGCCACCAGCAGAGGTCACCGGGCCCAGCACGGGGAGCTGTTTTTT,CATSRGHRAQHGELFF
TRBD1,TRBJ2-1,.,TRBV5-5,TGTGCCAGCAGCTCTACGCGGACAGGGGGCCATGAGCAGTTCTTC,CASSSTRTGGHEQFF
.,TRBJ2-6,.,TRBV30,TGTGCCTGGAGTTCCGGTGGGGCCAACGTCCTGACTTTC,CAWSSGGANVLTF
.,TRBJ2-5,.,TRBV5-1,TGCGCCAGCAGCTTGAACAGGGCTCAAGAGACCCAGTACTTC,CASSLNRAQETQYF
.,TRBJ2-5,.,TRBV7-6,TGTGCCAGCCAACTAGGGGGAGAGACCCAGTACTTC,CASQLGGETQYF
.,TRBJ1-1,.,TRBV2,TGTGCCAGCAGTGGTATGGAAGACACTGAAGCTTTCTTT,CASSGMEDTEAFF
TRBD1,TRBJ2-1,.,TRBV15,TGTGCCACCAGCAGTGCGGGACAGGGCCACAATGAGCAGTTCTTC,CATSSAGQGHNEQFF
.,TRBJ2-6,once,TRBV5-4,TGTGCCAGCAGCTTTACTGGGGCCAACGTCCTGACTTTC,CASSFTGANVLTF
.,TRBJ1-1,.,TRBV29-1,TGCAGCGTTGTCGGGGTCACTGAAGCTTTCTTT,CSVVGVTEAFF
TRBD2,TRBJ2-2,.,TRBV5-1,TGCGCCAGCAGCGCGGGACTAGTGAGCACCGGGGAGCTGTTTTTT,CASSAGLVSTGELFF
.,TRBJ2-3,.,TRBV3-1/TRBV3-2,TGTGCCAGCAGCTCGACAGGGGAGGGTCCGCCGCAGTATTTT,CASSSTGEGPPQYF
.,TRBJ1-5,.,TRBV18,TGTGCCAGCTCGCTCGAGGCCCTAACCAATCAGCCCCAGCATTTT,CASSLEALTNQPQHF
.,TRBJ1-3,.,TRBV5-6,TGTGCCAGCAACATGGACGGGGAAGTAGGTGACACCATATATTTT,CASNMDGEVGDTIYF
.,TRBJ1-1,.,TRBV2,TGTGCCAGCAGTGAAGTGACTGAAGCTTTCTTT,CASSEVTEAFF
.,TRBJ2-7,.,TRBV28,TGTGCCAGCAGGGATTTAAACGAGCAGTACTTC,CASRDLNEQYF
.,TRBJ1-3,.,TRBV7-2,TGTGCCAGCAGCTTAGCTAGGTTCTCTGGAAACACCATATATTTT,CASSLARFSGNTIYF
.,TRBJ2-2,.,TRBV5-1,TGCGCCAGCAGCTTGCTTCGGACTACAAACACCGGGGAGCTGTTTTTT,CASSLLRTTNTGELFF
TRBD1,TRBJ1-2,.,TRBV5-1,TGCGCCAGCAGCTACCCGGGACAGGGGGCCCCAAGCTATGGCTACACCTTC,CASSYPGQGAPSYGYTF
.,TRBJ2-4,.,TRBV20-1,TGCAGTGCTAGTATAGGGACTGAAGACATTCAGTACTTC,CSASIGTEDIQYF
.,TRBJ2-1,.,TRBV30,TGTGCCTGGAGTGAAGGACTGGGAAATGAGCAGTTCTTC,CAWSEGLGNEQFF
.,TRBJ2-2,.,TRBV30,TGTGCCTTCACGATGCGTAGTCAGGCCGGGGAGCTGTTTTTT,CAFTMRSQAGELFF
.,TRBJ1-6,.,TRBV6-6,TGTGCCAGCAGTTACTCGGAAGGTTACGGGGGATCACCCCTCCACTTT,CASSYSEGYGGSPLHF
TRBD2,TRBJ2-7,.,TRBV28,TGTGCCAGCAGTCCAAAGGTAGGGAGGGCCGTAAGGGAGCAGTACTTC,CASSPKVGRAVREQYF
.,TRBJ2-5,once,TRBV5-4,TGTGCCAGCAGCTTGTCTGAGGGGGAGACCCAGTACTTC,CASSLSEGETQYF
.,TRBJ1-2,.,TRBV14,TGTGCCAGCAGCCCCCAGGAGTTTGGTACCTACACCTTC,CASSPQEFGTYTF